This TCR beta chain was obtained from a study of cytomegalovirus exposure and HLA in healthy donors. Germline V CDR1 and CDR2: SNHLY, FYNNEI. V shed 8 bases and J shed 3 bases, with 14 bases lying between them. The CDR3 loop spans 14 amino acids. Sequenced by immunoSEQ multiplex PCR; TCRdb stores in-frame clones only, minus some. Among roughly 310,000 clones, roughly 90% were seen once, and the ten largest hold 0.9% to 1%. This TCR was recovered from a man younger than 45 in good health and CMV-seronegative. Material: PBMCs. The chain has TRBV2 and TRBJ2-1; D is perhaps TRBD2 (7 bases). CDR3 residues: CASGGGGLYNEQFF. In nucleotides, the CDR3 is TGTGCCAGCGGGGGCGGGGGCCTCTACAATGAGCAGTTCTTC.